A single T cell receptor (beta chain) is shown here with its context. The antigen remains undetermined. TCRdb's copy holds only in-frame clones and misses some; the assay was immunoSEQ multiplex PCR. The data contain around 60,000 clones, 91% of them singletons. Time point of the sample: baseline, week 1 (first vaccination visit). Treatment given: pre-vaccination baseline after standard-of-care therapy. Each donor presented with a new WHO grade 3 or 4 astrocytoma that tested IDH1-mutant and showed ATRX loss. The data were obtained in a study of a mutant IDH1 vaccine in newly diagnosed glioma. About the study: Patients were pretreated with radiotherapy, temozolomide, or both, mostly both. Overall study findings and caveats: Whatever changes occurred in top peripheral T cell clonotypes seemed unrelated to pseudoprogression.

Germline loops: CDR1 SQVTM, CDR2 ANQGSEA. V lost 7 bases, J lost 8 bases, and 21 bases lay in between. This CDR3 is 14 amino acids long. The sequenced sample was PBMCs, obtained from a glioma patient treated with radiotherapy, temozolomide or both. This TCR was recovered from a man aged 50 or older with glioma. V is TRBV29-1 and J is TRBJ2-1; the D gene is possibly TRBD2 (5 bases). CDR3 DNA sequence: TGCAGCGGGAAGGGCGGAGGTTCTGTGTATGAGCAGTTCTTC. As protein: CSGKGGGSVYEQFF.